Following are 27 T cell receptor beta chains from one sample sequenced in a study of tumor-infiltrating lymphocytes in primary liver carcinoma (dated by TCRdb to the late 2010s). The instrument given in TCRdb is Illumina HiSeq 2500. Using a constant-region primer and ProtoScript II reverse transcriptase, TCRbeta-specific cDNA was reverse-transcribed from 450 to 650 ng total RNA. Construction of the TCRbeta libraries relied on three nested rounds of multiplex PCR, following a slightly modified ARM-PCR procedure. Each of the first two PCR rounds ran for approximately 10 cycles using multiplex TRBV1-TRBV30 forward primers together with a Cbeta reverse primer. The public sequencing data were trimmed at Q25 with fastp and processed into clonotypes with MiXCR by TCRdb, which kept only in-frame beta chains. Each CDR3 protein gets just one entry, which takes the most common genes and DNA from the rows behind it. Across this sample there are about 330,000 distinct CDR3 sequences, with around three fifths seen only once. About 6% of the sample belongs to the ten largest clones.

Blood RNA was extracted from unsorted whole blood using TRIzol reagent, and germline DNA was obtained with the DNeasy Blood & Tissue kit. Material: peripheral blood. These receptor sequences come from a man aged 40-50 years with primary liver carcinoma and hepatitis B virus infection.

Note on this clonotype: One junction end disagrees with the germline gene, perhaps due to a read error. The chain is built from TRBV12-3 or TRBV12-4 and TRBJ2-7; 9 nucleotides align to TRBD2. The CDR3 consists of 15 residues. CDR3 region: CASSFPGLAKYEKYF. The CDR3 DNA sequence: TGTGCCAGCAGTTTTCCGGGACTAGCTAAGTACGAGAAGTACTTC.

CDR3 DNA sequence: TGTGCCAGCACTCCACGGGTGTCTCTCAGCACTGAAGCTTTCTTT. It translates to CASTPRVSLSTEAFF. The chain carries TRBV12-3 or TRBV12-4 and TRBJ1-1; D is unclear. The V end was cut by 7 bases, the J end by 4 bases, with 19 bases between. This CDR3 region has 15 residues.

Of note for this clonotype: One junction end disagrees with the germline gene, perhaps due to a read error. The chain carries TRBV5-5 and TRBJ2-2; D remains ambiguous. Germline V CDR1 and CDR2: SGHKS, YYEKEE (reference sequence). CDR3 size: 12 residues. The CDR3 DNA follows: TGTTCCAGCAGCTGGGAACCCGGGGAGCTGTTTTTT. This translates into CSSSWEPGELFF. Complete variable domain (other parts from reference TRBV5-5 and TRBJ2-2): DAGVTQSPTHLIKTRGQQVTLRCSPISGHKSVSWYQQVLGQGPQFIFQYYEKEERGRGNFPDRFSARQFPNYSSELNVNALLLGDSALYLCSSSWEPGELFFGEGSRLTVL.

This clonotype has a handful of counts. This chain joins TRBV6-1 and TRBJ2-7; 8 bases line up with TRBD2. In germline, CDR1 is MNHNS, CDR2 SASEGT. The V gene end was trimmed by 10 bases and the J gene end by 2 bases; junction bases not matched to a gene: 13. The CDR3 sequence is 15 residues long. CDR3 DNA: TGTGCCATCTCACCGGGACTAGGGGGGGCCTACGAGCAGTACTTC. It specifies CAISPGLGGAYEQYF.

Details on this clonotype: Sequence at one end of the junction differs from germline and may be a read error. The chain recombines TRBV4-1 with TRBJ2-7, with D maybe TRBD2 (6 bases). The V gene's germline CDR1 is MGHRA and CDR2 YSYEKL. The CDR3 has 15 residues. The chain's CDR3 is CASSQGIWQDYEQYF. The CDR3, as DNA: TGCGCCAGCAGCCAAGGAATCTGGCAGGACTACGAACAGTACTTC.

About this clonotype: A read error may produce the germline difference seen at one junction end. V usage is TRBV11-2 and J usage is TRBJ2-1; perhaps TRBD2 as D (6 bases). The germline CDR1 and CDR2 sequences are SGHAT and FQNNGV. This CDR3 is built from 14 residues. The CDR3 sequence is CASSPDGRVNEHFF. CDR3 in DNA: TGTGCCAGCAGCCCTGACGGGAGAGTAAATGAGCACTTCTTC.

With respect to this clonotype: A much larger clone sits a single nucleotide away, making a read error possible. In this CDR3 the conserved last residue, phenylalanine or tryptophan, is missing, so a read error is likely. This chain joins TRBV12-3 or TRBV12-4 and TRBJ2-3; 7 nucleotides line up with TRBD1. V lost 7 bases, J lost 3 bases, and 7 bases stayed unmatched. The CDR3 has 14 amino acids. For the CDR3, the DNA is TGTGCCAGCACTGAAACAGGGGTTACAGATACGCAGTATTCT. Residues: CASTETGVTDTQYS.

This sequence joins TRBV6-2 or TRBV6-3 and TRBJ2-7, with 11 bases lining up with TRBD2. Germline V gives CDR1 MNHEY, CDR2 SVGEGT. Trimming removed 10 bases from V and 5 bases from J; junction bases left unmatched: 7. CDR3 length: 13 residues. The CDR3 sequence is CATLLAGGHEQYF. The CDR3 region has the DNA TGTGCCACCTTGCTAGCGGGAGGACACGAGCAGTACTTC.

This chain uses TRBV11-2 with TRBJ1-5; 7 bases map to TRBD1. The V gene's germline CDR1 is SGHAT and CDR2 FQNNGV. CDR3 length equals 15 residues. Trimming removed 5 bases from V and 4 bases from J; junction bases left unmatched: 8. CDR3 residues: CASSLSEGANQPQHF. CDR3 nucleotide sequence: TGTGCCAGCAGCCTATCTGAGGGGGCGAATCAGCCCCAGCATTTT.

Details on this clonotype: A read error may explain this, as a much larger clone is one base away. The V gene is TRBV12-3 or TRBV12-4, the J gene TRBJ1-5; D is unresolved. This CDR3 contains 15 residues. The CDR3 spells CTSSLLADSNQPQHF. CDR3 DNA sequence: TGTACCAGCAGTTTACTGGCAGATAGCAATCAGCCCCAGCATTTT.

Worth noting for this clonotype: It is likely a read error, because the conserved phenylalanine at the end of the CDR3 is missing. J is TRBJ2-1 and V is TRBV6-2 or TRBV6-3; D is undetermined. Germline CDR1 MNHEY, CDR2 SVGEGT. The CDR3 sequence is 15 residues long. CDR3 coding DNA: TGTGTCAGCAGTTCCTCCCTGAGCTCCTACAATGAGCAGTTCATC. Amino acids: CVSSSSLSSYNEQFI.

CDR3: CASTSTGGPYEQYF. The CDR3, as DNA: TGTGCCAGCACCTCCACGGGAGGCCCCTACGAGCAGTACTTC. The V and J genes are TRBV11-2 and TRBJ2-7, with 7 bases lining up with TRBD2. J gave up 2 bases and V 7 bases, and 8 bases lay outside the gene matches. The CDR3 spans 14 residues. The V gene's germline CDR1 is SGHAT and CDR2 FQNNGV.

In the case of this clonotype: This clone may be a read error of a much larger clone one base away. The chain recombines TRBV30 with TRBJ2-1; 7 bases fit TRBD1. The CDR3 spans 11 residues. Germline CDR1 and CDR2: GTSNPN and SVGIG (reference sequence). The CDR3: CVWAGGNEQFF. DNA of the CDR3: TGTGTCTGGGCAGGGGGAAATGAGCAGTTCTTC.

This clonotype was counted at least ten times. V gene TRBV11-2 combines with J gene TRBJ2-1; D is uncertain. V lost 5 bases and J 6 bases, leaving 11 bases between the germline ends. From germline, CDR1 is SGHAT and CDR2 FQNNGV. CDR3 length equals 13 residues. The CDR3 region is CASSRVLFNEQFF. DNA for the CDR3: TGTGCCAGCAGCCGAGTGCTTTTCAATGAGCAGTTCTTC.

This sequence joins TRBV5-1 and TRBJ2-1, with D tentatively TRBD2 (5 bases). This CDR3 has 16 residues. V lost 1 base to trimming and J lost 0 bases, with 11 bases between them. Germline V lookup: CDR1 SGHRS, CDR2 YFSETQ. The CDR3 DNA reads TGCGCCAGCAGCTTGCTAGGAGGAAGCTCCTACAATGAGCAGTTCTTC. Translating gives CASSLLGGSSYNEQFF.

V is TRBV11-2 and J is TRBJ2-7, with D possibly TRBD1 on 5 matching bases. Trimming shortened V by 3 bases and J by 4 bases, and 16 bases separated the two germline ends. The CDR3 runs to 15 residues. Looked up from germline, CDR1 is SGHAT and CDR2 is FQNNGV. CDR3 protein: CASSFLTDPEYEQYF. DNA for the CDR3: TGTGCCAGCAGCTTCTTGACAGATCCGGAATACGAGCAGTACTTC.

This clonotype was seen a few times. The CDR3 does not end in the conserved phenylalanine or tryptophan, so this is likely a read error. The limits of the CDR3 on the DNA are not certain, so only TCRdb's listed CDR3 is given. This chain links TRBV11-2 with TRBJ2-2. Germline-derived CDR1 and CDR2 are SGHAT and FQNNGV. The CDR3 spans 15 amino acids, including both terminal residues. The CDR3: CASSFGTRNTGELFL.

This sequence joins TRBV11-1 and TRBJ2-5, with D unresolved. The V end lost 5 bases, the J end lost 2 bases, and 15 bases lay between the germline ends. The length of the CDR3 is 15 residues. Germline assignment: CDR1 SGHAT and CDR2 FQDESV (reference sequence). CDR3 sequence reads: CASSRRVREQETQYF. As DNA, the CDR3 is TGTGCCAGCAGCCGAAGAGTTAGAGAGCAAGAGACCCAGTACTTC.

This clonotype was recorded only once. V is TRBV7-3 and J is TRBJ2-1; no definite D call. Per germline, CDR1 SGHTA and CDR2 FQGTGA. This CDR3 comprises 14 residues. Trimming took 0 bases from V and 3 from J, leaving 6 bases between them. Here the CDR3 reads CASSLTSHYNEQFF. The CDR3, as DNA: TGTGCCAGCAGCTTAACCAGTCACTACAATGAGCAGTTCTTC.

As concerns this clonotype: A much more abundant neighbour one base away suggests this may be a read error. The chain joins TRBV29-1 to TRBJ2-7, with no clear D. Trimming took off 1 base at V and 9 bases at J, with 28 bases between the two ends. CDR1 and CDR2 from the germline V gene are SQVTM and ANQGSEA. This CDR3 spans 17 amino acids. The CDR3 spells CSVEALSASFLKMGQYF. In nucleotides, the CDR3 is TGCAGCGTTGAAGCGCTCTCAGCGAGCTTCCTCAAGATGGGGCAGTACTTC.

About this clonotype itself: This may stem from a read error, because a much larger clone lies one nucleotide away. V usage is TRBV12-5 and J usage is TRBJ1-2; D not certain. The V end lost 7 bases, the J end lost 4 bases, and 10 bases lay between the germline ends. Germline CDR1 and CDR2: LGHNT and FRNRAP. CDR3 length: 12 residues. CDR3 nucleotides: TGTGCTAGTGCGGACGGAAGCTATGGCTACACCTTC. It is translated as CASADGSYGYTF. The full variable domain, rest sourced from reference TRBV12-5 and TRBJ1-2, is DARVTQTPRHKVTEMGQEVTMRCQPILGHNTVFWYRQTMMQGLELLAYFRNRAPLDDSGMPKDRFSAEMPDATLATLKIQPSEPRDSAVYFCASADGSYGYTFGSGTRLTVV.

At least ten counts were recorded for this clonotype. The gene calls are TRBV11-2 and TRBJ2-5; the match to TRBD2 covers 8 bases. Germline V gene data show CDR1 as SGHAT and CDR2 as FQNNGV. Trimming cost V 3 bases and J 5 bases; bases outside gene matches: 8. The CDR3 totals 15 residues. The CDR3: CASSLGGRSRETQYF. The DNA for the CDR3 is TGTGCCAGCAGCTTGGGCGGGAGGTCGCGGGAGACCCAGTACTTC.

The genes are TRBV6-2 or TRBV6-3 and TRBJ2-7; 8 bases are a match to TRBD2. The CDR3 covers 14 residues. The junction had 16 bases not matched to a gene; V was cut back by 10 bases and J by 8 bases. Looked up from germline, CDR1 is MNHEY and CDR2 is SVGEGT. The CDR3 bases are TGTGCCACTTGGACAAGCGGGAGCTTCAACAAGCAGTACTTC. Residues: CATWTSGSFNKQYF.

The gene calls are TRBV28 and TRBJ2-6, with D perhaps TRBD1 or TRBD2 (5 bases each). V was clipped by 6 bases and J by 4 bases, with 16 bases between them. Germline assignment: CDR1 MDHEN and CDR2 SYDVKM. This CDR3 is built from 16 residues. CDR3 sequence: CASSRPSGTGANVLTF. In DNA, the CDR3 is TGTGCCAGCAGCCGACCTTCAGGGACGGGGGCCAACGTCCTGACTTTC.

This chain connects TRBV11-2 to TRBJ2-1; 14 nucleotides match TRBD2. The CDR3 consists of 15 residues. CDR1 SGHAT and CDR2 FQNNGV come from the germline V gene. With 11 bases clipped from V and 6 bases from J, the junction kept 9 bases outside the gene matches. As DNA, the CDR3 is TGTGCCGACAGCGGACTAGCGGGAGGCCTCAATGAGCAGTTCTTC. Translated: CADSGLAGGLNEQFF. Based on the CDR3 plus reference TRBV11-2 and TRBJ2-1, the full variable domain is EAGVAQSPRYKIIEKRQSVAFWCNPISGHATLYWYQQILGQGPKLLIQFQNNGVVDDSQLPKDRFSAERLKGVDSTLKIQPAKLEDSAVYLCADSGLAGGLNEQFFGPGTRLTVL.

On this clonotype itself: An end of the junction differs from the germline gene, which may be a read error. The chain uses TRBV11-2 and TRBJ2-3; 7 bases map to TRBD2. The CDR3 contains 21 residues. Germline CDR1 reads SGHAT; CDR2 reads FQNNGV. In DNA, the CDR3 is TGTGCCAGCAGCTTCTCTGGTGGGGATAGCAAGGGGACTACACACACATATACGCAGTATTTT. Protein: CASSFSGGDSKGTTHTYTQYF. Filled out from reference TRBV11-2 and TRBJ2-3, the complete variable domain reads EAGVAQSPRYKIIEKRQSVAFWCNPISGHATLYWYQQILGQGPKLLIQFQNNGVVDDSQLPKDRFSAERLKGVDSTLKIQPAKLEDSAVYLCASSFSGGDSKGTTHTYTQYFGPGTRLTVL.

With respect to this clonotype: A read error may produce the germline difference seen at one junction end. The chain carries TRBV11-2 and TRBJ2-7; no firm D call. Germline V gene lookup returns CDR1 SGHAT and CDR2 FQNNGV. This CDR3 comprises 13 residues. DNA for the CDR3: TGTGCCAGCAGCTTAGGAGTGGGCTACGGGCAGTACTTC. Its protein is CASSLGVGYGQYF. Filled out from reference TRBV11-2 and TRBJ2-7, the complete variable domain reads EAGVAQSPRYKIIEKRQSVAFWCNPISGHATLYWYQQILGQGPKLLIQFQNNGVVDDSQLPKDRFSAERLKGVDSTLKIQPAKLEDSAVYLCASSLGVGYGQYFGPGTRLTVT.